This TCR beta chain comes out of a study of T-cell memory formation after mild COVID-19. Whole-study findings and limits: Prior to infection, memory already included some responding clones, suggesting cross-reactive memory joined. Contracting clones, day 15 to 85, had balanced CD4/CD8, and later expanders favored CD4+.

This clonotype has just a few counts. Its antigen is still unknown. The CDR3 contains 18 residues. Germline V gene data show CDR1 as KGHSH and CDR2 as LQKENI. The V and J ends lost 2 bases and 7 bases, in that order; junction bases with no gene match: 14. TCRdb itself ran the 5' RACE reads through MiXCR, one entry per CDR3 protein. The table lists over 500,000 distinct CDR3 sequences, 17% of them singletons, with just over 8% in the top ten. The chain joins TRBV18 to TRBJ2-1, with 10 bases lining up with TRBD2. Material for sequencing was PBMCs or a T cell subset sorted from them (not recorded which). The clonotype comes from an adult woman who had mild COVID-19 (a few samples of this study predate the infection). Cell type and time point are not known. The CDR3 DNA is TGTGCCAGCTCACCATCTAGCGGGAGAATAAGAGGGGCAAATGAGCAGTTCTTC. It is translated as CASSPSSGRIRGANEQFF.